These 27 T cell receptor beta chains share one sample of origin, sequenced in a study of cytomegalovirus exposure and HLA in healthy donors (dated by TCRdb to about 2017). The library was generated by the immunoSEQ multiplex PCR assay. A mixture of 60 forward primers for TCR Vbeta segments and 13 reverse primers for TCR Jbeta segments was used in the multiplex PCR. TCRdb stores this immuneACCESS table with in-frame sequences only. Part of the clones is absent; in the studies checked, under half of the shortfall reflects unresolved V genes, and no reason is known for the rest. The sample profile shows some 190,000 clones; around 78% of them were found once. The ten largest clones capture 13% to 15% of the sample. The material sequenced was PBMCs. The receptors derive from a woman in her twenties or thirties in good health and CMV-seropositive.

The chain employs TRBV4-1 and TRBJ2-3; D may be TRBD2 (5 bases). Germline lookup yields CDR1 MGHRA and CDR2 YSYEKL. V lost 1 base, J lost 2 bases, and 7 bases lay in between. The CDR3 runs 14 residues. This CDR3 reads CASSQGTYTDTQYF. CDR3 bases: TGCGCCAGCAGCCAAGGGACTTACACAGATACGCAGTATTTT.

V usage is TRBV27 and J usage is TRBJ2-3, with D perhaps matching TRBD1 (5 bases). The CDR3 is made up of 14 amino acids. The germline gives CDR1 MNHEY, CDR2 SMNVEV (reference sequence). The germline V and J ends were trimmed by 6 bases and 6 bases, with 16 bases remaining between them. As DNA, the CDR3 is TGTGCCAGCAGAGCCGCAGGGTTTCGGGATACGCAGTATTTT. The encoded protein is CASRAAGFRDTQYF.

The chain combines TRBV9 with TRBJ1-2; the match to TRBD1 covers 8 bases. J was trimmed by 7 bases and V by 0 bases; bases with no gene match: 5. The CDR3 has 14 residues. In germline, CDR1 is SGDLS, CDR2 YYNGEE. As DNA, the CDR3 is TGTGCCAGCAGCGTAGAAACAGGGGGACGTGGCTACACCTTC. It encodes CASSVETGGRGYTF.

This chain uses TRBV7-8 with TRBJ1-3; D possibly corresponds to TRBD1 (6 bases). CDR3 length: 16 amino acids. Germline V lookup: CDR1 SGHVS, CDR2 FQNEAQ. V gave up 5 bases and J gave up 3 bases, with 17 bases separating them. Written as DNA, the CDR3 is TGTGCCAGCAGCCGAACCGCCCGGGACATTGGAAACACCATATATTTT. Translated: CASSRTARDIGNTIYF.

The chain joins TRBV5-4 to TRBJ1-4; tentative D call: TRBD1 (6 bases). The CDR3 is 14 amino acids. Per germline, CDR1 SGHNT and CDR2 YYREEE (reference sequence). V lost 4 bases to trimming and J lost 7 bases, with 14 bases between them. CDR3 DNA sequence: TGTGCCAGCAGCACCAAAGGGGGGGGTGAAAAACTGTTTTTT. Amino acids: CASSTKGGGEKLFF.

V is TRBV4-2 and J is TRBJ1-5; D not resolved. The CDR3 extends over 16 amino acids. The V gene lost 3 bases and the J gene lost 4 bases, with 16 bases spanning the gap. Germline loops: CDR1 LGHNA, CDR2 YNFKEQ. The CDR3: CASSHHRGRENQPQHF. In DNA form, the CDR3 reads TGTGCCAGCAGCCATCATCGTGGACGGGAAAATCAGCCCCAGCATTTT.

The chain couples TRBV18 to TRBJ1-6; 12 bases line up with TRBD1. The CDR3 length is 15 residues. Trimming took 3 bases from V and 9 from J; bases not matched to a gene: 3. Germline V lookup: CDR1 KGHSH, CDR2 LQKENI. CDR3 sequence (DNA): TGTGCCAGCTCACCGGGACAGGGGGCTCCTTCACCCCTCCACTTT. It codes for CASSPGQGAPSPLHF.

This chain joins TRBV4-1 and TRBJ1-1, with 8 bases lining up with TRBD1. The CDR3 has 15 residues. Unmatched junction bases numbered 4, after V lost 3 bases and J lost 1 base. Germline V gene sequence: CDR1 MGHRA, CDR2 YSYEKL. CDR3 nucleotides: TGCGCCAGCAGCCATCCGGACAGGGCGAACACTGAAGCTTTCTTT. As protein: CASSHPDRANTEAFF.

This chain joins TRBV19 and TRBJ1-5; D gene ambiguous. CDR3 length equals 14 residues. Germline V CDR1 and CDR2: LNHDA, SQIVND (reference sequence). Trimming cost V 8 bases and J 6 bases, with 17 bases left between them. This CDR3 is CASVGGVTGQPQHF. The CDR3 coding sequence is TGTGCCAGTGTCGGCGGGGTTACGGGTCAGCCCCAGCATTTT.

The chain joins TRBV7-6 to TRBJ2-1; 7 nucleotides agree with TRBD1. From germline, CDR1 is SGHVS and CDR2 FNYEAQ. The CDR3 is made up of 16 amino acids. J lost 3 bases, V lost 1 base, and 6 bases had no gene match. The CDR3 DNA reads TGTGCCAGCAGCTTAGAAGGGACAGATGACTACAATGAGCAGTTCTTC. This encodes CASSLEGTDDYNEQFF. The whole variable domain, filled in from reference TRBV7-6 and TRBJ2-1, reads GAGVSQSPRYKVTKRGQDVALRCDPISGHVSLYWYRQALGQGPEFLTYFNYEAQQDKSGLPNDRFSAERPEGSISTLTIQRTEQRDSAMYRCASSLEGTDDYNEQFFGPGTRLTVL.

The table lists this clone with a few counts. The junction and the germline gene differ at one end; a read error may be behind it. In nucleotides, the CDR3 is TGTTCCAGCAGCCCGACTGAGGGCTACACCTTC. Protein: CSSSPTEGYTF. The rearrangement uses TRBV7-9 and TRBJ1-2; D uncertain. CDR1 and CDR2 (germline): SEHNR, FQNEAQ (reference sequence). This CDR3 has 11 residues. The variable domain in full, with the rest retrieved from reference TRBV7-9 and TRBJ1-2, is DTGVSQNPRHKITKRGQNVTFRCDPISEHNRLYWYRQTLGQGPEFLTYFQNEAQLEKSRLLSDRFSAERPKGSFSTLEIQRTEQGDSAMYLCSSSPTEGYTFGSGTRLTVV.

This rearrangement joins TRBV18 to TRBJ1-2; D may be TRBD1 (6 bases). The CDR3 has 15 amino acids. The V and J ends lost 5 bases and 3 bases respectively, with 16 bases between them. Looked up from germline, CDR1 is KGHSH and CDR2 is LQKENI. CDR3 sequence (DNA): TGTGCCAGCTCAGGCGGGGGGGCGCAGGACTATGGCTACACCTTC. Its translation: CASSGGGAQDYGYTF.

This clone was detected only once. The chain recombines TRBV5-8 with TRBJ2-7; no firm D call. Germline V CDR1 and CDR2: SGHTS, YDEGEE. The germline V and J ends were trimmed by 0 bases and 3 bases, with 13 bases remaining between them. There are 15 residues in the CDR3. The CDR3 DNA sequence: TGTGCCAGCAGCTTGGACACCTCTCTCCTCTACGAGCAGTACTTC. Its protein product is CASSLDTSLLYEQYF.

The chain joins TRBV5-1 to TRBJ1-6; tentative D call: TRBD1 (6 bases). The CDR3 totals 16 residues. Germline V gene sequence: CDR1 SGHRS, CDR2 YFSETQ. V lost 3 bases and J lost 9, with 19 bases in between. The CDR3 here is CASSSETGGLGSPLHF. CDR3 DNA: TGCGCCAGCAGCTCGGAGACAGGTGGCTTGGGTTCACCCCTCCACTTT.

The chain joins TRBV14 to TRBJ2-5, with D maybe TRBD2 (6 bases). CDR1 is SGHDN, CDR2 FVKESK, per germline. The CDR3 consists of 18 residues. The V gene lost 1 base and the J gene lost 6 bases, with 24 bases spanning the gap. CDR3 in DNA: TGTGCCAGCAGCCAAGCCCTAGCGCTGAGGGAATCCCGGAAGACCCAGTACTTC. It yields the protein CASSQALALRESRKTQYF.

CDR3 sequence reads: CASSEFRGETYTF. The CDR3 coding sequence is TGTGCCAGCAGTGAATTTCGGGGGGAGACTTACACCTTC. The chain carries TRBV6-1 and TRBJ1-2, with a possible D match to TRBD1 (5 bases). V was shortened by 2 bases and J by 11 bases, with 15 bases between the two germline ends. Looked up from germline, CDR1 is MNHNS and CDR2 is SASEGT. The CDR3 is 13 amino acids.

This clone was counted a single time. The same CDR3 arises from other DNA sequences in this sample as well. The V and J genes are TRBV9 and TRBJ2-5; 10 bases agree with TRBD2. Germline CDR1 reads SGDLS; CDR2 reads YYNGEE. With V trimmed by 4 bases and J by 5 bases, 8 bases remained unmatched. This CDR3 spans 15 amino acids. CDR3 amino acids: CASSISGGALETQYF. The CDR3 DNA reads as TGTGCCAGCAGCATAAGCGGGGGGGCCTTGGAGACCCAGTACTTC.

This clone was recorded a few times. The chain recombines TRBV29-1 with TRBJ2-2; D gene uncertain. The CDR3 has 13 amino acids. V lost 3 bases to trimming and J lost 0 bases, with 5 bases between them. From germline, CDR1 is SQVTM and CDR2 ANQGSEA. CDR3 protein: CSVDKPNTGELFF. The CDR3 DNA reads as TGCAGCGTTGACAAGCCGAACACCGGGGAGCTGTTTTTT.

The V and J genes are TRBV15 and TRBJ2-1, with 10 bases matching TRBD1. The CDR3 consists of 17 residues. V lost 1 base and J lost 7; bases outside the gene matches: 10. Germline V CDR1 and CDR2: LNHNV, YYDKDF (reference sequence). This CDR3 reads CATSRVRSTGGMNEQFF. The CDR3 DNA sequence: TGTGCCACCAGCAGAGTTCGATCGACAGGGGGCATGAATGAGCAGTTCTTC.

This sequence joins TRBV30 and TRBJ2-3; a possible D gene is TRBD2 (6 bases). The germline gives CDR1 GTSNPN, CDR2 SVGIG (reference sequence). Trimming cost V 2 bases and J 2 bases, with 14 bases left between them. This CDR3 region has 15 residues. CDR3 protein: CAWSPGLRDTDTQYF. The CDR3 DNA reads TGTGCCTGGAGTCCGGGACTGCGAGACACAGATACGCAGTATTTT.

The CDR3 DNA reads as TGTGCCAGCAGCTTACTAGCGGGAGATTCCTACGAGCAGTACTTC. Its protein product is CASSLLAGDSYEQYF. The V call is TRBV7-2, the J call TRBJ2-7; 10 bases agree with TRBD2. V trimming: 2 bases; J trimming: 1 base; junction bases outside the gene matches: 2. The CDR3 loop spans 15 amino acids. The V gene's germline CDR1 is SGHTA and CDR2 FQGNSA. Looking up the rest from reference TRBV7-2 and TRBJ2-7 gives the full variable domain: GAGVSQSPSNKVTEKGKDVELRCDPISGHTALYWYRQSLGQGLEFLIYFQGNSAPDKSGLPSDRFSAERTGGSVSTLTIQRTQQEDSAVYLCASSLLAGDSYEQYFGPGTRLTVT.

As concerns this clone: Relative to the germline gene, one junction end is altered; a read error may explain this. The sample carries other DNA sequences with the same CDR3. The chain employs TRBV6-5 and TRBJ1-1; no clear D. Germline V gene lookup returns CDR1 MNHEY and CDR2 SVGAGI. CDR3 length: 13 residues. CDR3 DNA sequence: TGTGCCAGCATCGCCTCCAGGAACACTGAGGCTTTCTTT. The encoded protein is CASIASRNTEAFF.

The chain has TRBV5-4 and TRBJ2-7; no definite D call. The CDR3 has 15 residues. Trimming left V 0 bases short and J 1 base short, with 11 bases between. The germline CDR1 and CDR2 sequences are SGHNT and YYREEE (reference sequence). DNA for the CDR3: TGTGCCAGCAGCTTGGACAGATCCACTTCCTACGAGCAGTACTTC. It is translated as CASSLDRSTSYEQYF.

This clone came up a few times. CDR3 loop: CASSTGGLGANVLTF. CDR3 nucleotide sequence: TGTGCCAGCAGCACAGGGGGGCTCGGGGCCAACGTCCTGACTTTC. This sequence joins TRBV6-6 and TRBJ2-6, with 8 nucleotides matching TRBD1. This CDR3 contains 15 residues. Germline-derived CDR1 and CDR2 are MNHNY and SVGAGI (reference sequence). J was trimmed by 4 bases and V by 6 bases; bases with no gene match: 5.

The chain combines TRBV6-1 with TRBJ2-3, with TRBD2 as a possible D gene (6 bases). CDR1 is MNHNS, CDR2 SASEGT, per germline. The V end lost 1 base, the J end lost 2 bases, and 10 bases lay between the germline ends. The CDR3 is 15 residues long. The CDR3 DNA reads as TGTGCCAGCAGTGAAGATAGCGGACACACAGATACGCAGTATTTT. Its protein product is CASSEDSGHTDTQYF.

The gene calls are TRBV7-8 and TRBJ1-1; D gene ambiguous. The germline gives CDR1 SGHVS, CDR2 FQNEAQ. This CDR3 region has 14 residues. The V and J ends lost 5 bases and 0 bases respectively, with 10 bases between them. The CDR3 protein is CASSHKRVNTEAFF. CDR3 nucleotide sequence: TGTGCCAGCAGCCACAAGAGGGTGAACACTGAAGCTTTCTTT.

The genes are TRBV7-9 and TRBJ2-7; TRBD1 matches at 9 bases. V shed 1 base and J 6 bases; nucleotides not matched to a gene: 7. The CDR3 has 15 residues. Germline values: CDR1 SEHNR, CDR2 FQNEAQ (reference sequence). Written as DNA, the CDR3 is TGTGCCAGCAGCTTAGAACAGGGGGCGATCAGCGAGCAGTACTTC. It specifies CASSLEQGAISEQYF.